This T cell receptor (beta chain) derives from a study of technical replicates of blood from four donors. Data came from immunoSEQ multiplex PCR; TCRdb stores just in-frame clones and leaves some out. Among under 110,000 clones, around 96% were seen once, and the ten largest hold approximately 0.21%. This clonotype was sampled from a human donor in good health. Material for sequencing was T cells isolated from PBMCs.

For the CDR3, the DNA is TGTGCCAGTAGTATCCCGGGACAGTTACTCATGAACACTGAAGCTTTCTTT. Translating it yields CASSIPGQLLMNTEAFF. V and J are TRBV19 and TRBJ1-1; 7 bases are a match to TRBD1. The V gene end was trimmed by 3 bases and the J gene end by 0 bases; junction bases not matched to a gene: 10. CDR1 and CDR2 from the germline V gene are LNHDA and SQIVND (reference sequence). The CDR3 is made up of 17 amino acids. Supplemented by reference TRBV19 and TRBJ1-1, the full variable domain reads DGGITQSPKYLFRKEGQNVTLSCEQNLNHDAMYWYRQDPGQGLRLIYYSQIVNDFQKGDIAEGYSVSREKKESFPLTVTSAQKNPTAFYLCASSIPGQLLMNTEAFFGQGTRLTVV.